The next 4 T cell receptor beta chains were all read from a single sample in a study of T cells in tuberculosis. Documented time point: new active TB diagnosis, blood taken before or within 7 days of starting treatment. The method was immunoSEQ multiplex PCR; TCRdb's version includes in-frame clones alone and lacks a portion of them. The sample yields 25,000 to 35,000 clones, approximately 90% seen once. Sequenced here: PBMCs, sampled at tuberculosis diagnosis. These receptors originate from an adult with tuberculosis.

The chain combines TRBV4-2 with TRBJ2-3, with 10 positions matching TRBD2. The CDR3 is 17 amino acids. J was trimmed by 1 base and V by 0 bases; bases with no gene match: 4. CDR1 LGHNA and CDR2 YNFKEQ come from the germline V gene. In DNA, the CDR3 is TGTGCCAGCAGCCAAGACGCCACTAGCGGGGGCACAGATACGCAGTATTTT. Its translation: CASSQDATSGGTDTQYF.

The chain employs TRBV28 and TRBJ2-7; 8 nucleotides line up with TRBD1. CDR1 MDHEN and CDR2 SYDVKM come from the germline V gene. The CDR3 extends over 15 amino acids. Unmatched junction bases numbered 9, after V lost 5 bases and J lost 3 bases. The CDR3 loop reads CASSLLDRANYEQYF. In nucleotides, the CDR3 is TGTGCCAGCAGTCTGTTGGACAGGGCCAACTACGAGCAGTACTTC.

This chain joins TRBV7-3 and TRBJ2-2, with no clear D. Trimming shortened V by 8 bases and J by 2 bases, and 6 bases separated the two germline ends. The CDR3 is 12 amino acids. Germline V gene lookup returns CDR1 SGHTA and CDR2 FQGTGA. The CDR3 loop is CASSPNTGELFF. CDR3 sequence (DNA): TGTGCCAGCTCTCCTAACACCGGGGAGCTGTTTTTT.

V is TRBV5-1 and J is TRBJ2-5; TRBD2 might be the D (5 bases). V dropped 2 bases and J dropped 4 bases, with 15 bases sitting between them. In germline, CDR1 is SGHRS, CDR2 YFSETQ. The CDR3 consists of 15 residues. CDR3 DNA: TGCGCCAGCAGCTTTGGGAGTGCAGGACGAGAGACCCAGTACTTC. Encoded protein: CASSFGSAGRETQYF.